This entry lists 27 T cell receptor beta chains sequenced from one sample in a study of shared clonotypes between healthy human individuals (dated by TCRdb to about 2020). The receptor library was made with the immunoSEQ multiplex PCR assay. Imported from immuneACCESS, the table was reduced by TCRdb to in-frame sequences with V and J called. These copies leave out some clones; in studies compared against another copy, an unresolved V gene accounts for under half, and the cause of the remainder is not known. This sample holds more than 2,000,000 clones; around nine tenths were observed only once. Of the sample, over 0.12% is held by the ten largest clones. Sequenced: naive CD4+ T cells sorted from blood. Explained via the paper, the cell subset or site label denotes: CD45RA+ positively selected. The receptors come from a man between 18 and 29 years old in good health.

The CDR3 loop is CASSYDAGGEKLFF. DNA for the CDR3: TGTGCCAGCAGTTACGATGCGGGAGGAGAAAAACTGTTTTTT. The chain uses TRBV6-6 and TRBJ1-4, with D hard to call. The CDR3 has 14 amino acids. The V end lost 2 bases, the J end lost 8 bases, and 12 bases lay between the germline ends. The germline CDR1 and CDR2 sequences are MNHNY and SVGAGI (reference sequence).

V and J are TRBV5-5 and TRBJ1-6; 7 bases fit TRBD1. In germline, CDR1 is SGHKS, CDR2 YYEKEE (reference sequence). V lost 3 bases, J lost 4 bases, and 4 bases stayed unmatched. CDR3 length: 15 amino acids. CDR3 in DNA: TGTGCCAGCAGCTCGGGGACAGCTTATAATTCACCCCTCCACTTT. Its protein product is CASSSGTAYNSPLHF.

This clone appeared a single time. The J gene is TRBJ1-2, the V gene TRBV2, with D hard to call. Trimming took off 3 bases at V and 5 bases at J, with 13 bases between the two ends. This CDR3 contains 14 residues. CDR1 and CDR2 (germline): SNHLY, FYNNEI. CDR3 nucleotides: TGTGCCAGCAGTGATTGGGCTTCGCCTTATGGCTACACCTTC. Its protein product is CASSDWASPYGYTF. The entire variable domain, with the rest obtained from reference TRBV2 and TRBJ1-2, is as follows: EPEVTQTPSHQVTQMGQEVILRCVPISNHLYFYWYRQILGQKVEFLVSFYNNEISEKSEIFDDQFSVERPDGSNFTLKIRSTKLEDSAMYFCASSDWASPYGYTFGSGTRLTVV.

V is TRBV11-2 and J is TRBJ1-6; possible D gene TRBD1, 5 bases. V gave up 4 bases and J gave up 10 bases, with 17 bases separating them. Looked up from germline, CDR1 is SGHAT and CDR2 is FQNNGV. The CDR3 contains 15 residues. CDR3 loop: CASSSGKGFRSPLHF. CDR3 nucleotides: TGTGCCAGCAGCTCTGGAAAGGGGTTCCGGTCACCCCTCCACTTT.

Here the CDR3 DNA reads TGTGCCAGCAGCTTAGCTTTGGAAGCGCGTAAGTTCTTC. Protein sequence: CASSLALEARKFF. The chain recombines TRBV7-2 with TRBJ2-1; D is undetermined. Germline V lookup: CDR1 SGHTA, CDR2 FQGNSA. Trimming pared 0 bases from V and 14 bases from J, leaving 14 bases between. There are 13 residues in the CDR3.

The V and J genes are TRBV6-5 and TRBJ1-1; D ambiguous. The CDR3 covers 14 residues. Per germline, CDR1 MNHEY and CDR2 SVGAGI. V was clipped by 7 bases and J by 6 bases, with 18 bases between them. CDR3 DNA sequence: TGTGCCAGCAAATGGACGGCCGTGGATTCTGAAGCTTTCTTT. Encoded protein: CASKWTAVDSEAFF.

The chain couples TRBV7-3 to TRBJ1-2; D is uncertain. Trimming cost V 5 bases and J 5 bases, with 15 bases left between them. The CDR3 is made up of 14 amino acids. From germline, CDR1 is SGHTA and CDR2 FQGTGA. CDR3 sequence (DNA): TGTGCCAGCAGCACGGGCGATGGGGATTATGGCTACACCTTC. Its protein product is CASSTGDGDYGYTF.

This clone appeared a single time. The V gene is TRBV5-1, the J gene TRBJ2-1; tentatively, D is TRBD1 or TRBD2 (5 bases each). This CDR3 is 13 amino acids long. The V gene lost 4 bases and the J gene lost 6 bases, with 11 bases spanning the gap. Per the germline V gene, CDR1 is SGHRS and CDR2 is YFSETQ. In DNA form, the CDR3 reads TGCGCCAGCAGCCATGGGGGTCCCAATGAGCAGTTCTTC. Protein product: CASSHGGPNEQFF.

This clone turned up a few times. The rearrangement uses TRBV18 and TRBJ1-4, with D tentatively TRBD1 (6 bases). Germline V gene lookup returns CDR1 KGHSH and CDR2 LQKENI. V was shortened by 6 bases and J by 10 bases, with 21 bases between the two germline ends. This CDR3 region has 15 residues. The CDR3 DNA sequence: TGTGCCAGCTCGCAAGTTCGACAGGAGAAGGGAAAACTGTTTTTT. It encodes CASSQVRQEKGKLFF.

Regarding this clone: This sample includes further DNA sequences coding for the same CDR3. The gene calls are TRBV6-6 and TRBJ2-5; D might be TRBD2 (5 bases). Trimming left V 0 bases short and J 1 base short, with 6 bases between. Germline V gene lookup returns CDR1 MNHNY and CDR2 SVGAGI (reference sequence). The CDR3 is 14 amino acids. The CDR3 spells CASSYSRVQETQYF. The DNA for the CDR3 is TGTGCCAGCAGTTACTCGAGGGTCCAAGAGACCCAGTACTTC.

This CDR3 reads CASSLTTGGTDTQYF. In DNA form, the CDR3 reads TGTGCCAGCAGCCTTACGACAGGGGGCACAGATACGCAGTATTTT. This chain links TRBV5-4 with TRBJ2-3; 8 nucleotides match TRBD1. Trimming cost V 4 bases and J 1 base; bases outside gene matches: 5. The CDR3 is 15 residues long. The germline V gene encodes CDR1 SGHNT and CDR2 YYREEE (reference sequence).

A word on this clone: The same CDR3 also results from other DNA sequences found in this sample. This chain connects TRBV7-2 to TRBJ2-1; 9 bases match TRBD2. The ends lost 1 base at V and 7 bases at J; junction bases unmatched: 5. Germline CDR1 is SGHTA and CDR2 is FQGNSA. There are 15 residues in the CDR3. For the CDR3, the DNA is TGTGCCAGCAGCTTAGGCTTAGCGGGAGATAATGAGCAGTTCTTC. Translating it yields CASSLGLAGDNEQFF.

The chain couples TRBV19 to TRBJ2-7; 11 bases are a match to TRBD1. V shed 1 base and J 7 bases; nucleotides not matched to a gene: 6. Looked up from germline, CDR1 is LNHDA and CDR2 is SQIVND (reference sequence). This CDR3 is 15 amino acids long. This CDR3 reads CASSIVGQGAGEQYF. The CDR3 DNA reads as TGTGCCAGTAGTATAGTTGGACAGGGGGCTGGAGAGCAGTACTTC.

V gene TRBV19 combines with J gene TRBJ1-4; 7 bases agree with TRBD1. The CDR3 has 14 amino acids. CDR1 and CDR2 from the germline V gene are LNHDA and SQIVND (reference sequence). J gave up 7 bases and V 3 bases, and 5 bases lay outside the gene matches. The CDR3 here is CASSIRQGSEKLFF. CDR3 DNA sequence: TGTGCCAGTAGTATCCGACAGGGCAGTGAAAAACTGTTTTTT. The entire variable domain, with the rest obtained from reference TRBV19 and TRBJ1-4, is as follows: DGGITQSPKYLFRKEGQNVTLSCEQNLNHDAMYWYRQDPGQGLRLIYYSQIVNDFQKGDIAEGYSVSREKKESFPLTVTSAQKNPTAFYLCASSIRQGSEKLFFGSGTQLSVL.

The count of this clone is one. This chain uses TRBV21-1 with TRBJ2-1; the table's D call TRBD1 went unverified against the DNA. TRBV21-1 is classified as a pseudogene. CDR3 length: 17 residues. Written as DNA, the CDR3 is TGTGCCAGCAGCAAAGTCGGATGGGACAGCTCCTACAATGAGCAGTTCTTC. The encoded protein is CASSKVGWDSSYNEQFF.

This clone was seen just once. The chain recombines TRBV14 with TRBJ2-3, with 11 bases fitting TRBD2. Germline CDR1 is SGHDN and CDR2 is FVKESK. The V and J ends lost 1 base and 2 bases, in that order; junction bases with no gene match: 5. The CDR3 has 17 amino acids. In nucleotides, the CDR3 is TGTGCCAGCAGCCAAGTCTTTAGCGGGGGGGCCACAGATACGCAGTATTTT. It encodes CASSQVFSGGATDTQYF.

The V gene is TRBV19, the J gene TRBJ2-7, with TRBD2 matching over 9 bases. Trimming removed 0 bases from V and 2 bases from J; junction bases left unmatched: 5. Germline V CDR1 and CDR2: LNHDA, SQIVND (reference sequence). The CDR3 loop spans 16 amino acids. Written as DNA, the CDR3 is TGTGCCAGTAGTATAGATCAGACTAGCGGAGCCTACGAGCAGTACTTC. This encodes CASSIDQTSGAYEQYF. The full variable domain, rest sourced from reference TRBV19 and TRBJ2-7, is DGGITQSPKYLFRKEGQNVTLSCEQNLNHDAMYWYRQDPGQGLRLIYYSQIVNDFQKGDIAEGYSVSREKKESFPLTVTSAQKNPTAFYLCASSIDQTSGAYEQYFGPGTRLTVT.

This chain uses TRBV2 with TRBJ2-2; possible D gene TRBD1, 5 bases. V was trimmed by 7 bases and J by 3 bases, leaving 6 bases between them. CDR1 and CDR2 (germline): SNHLY, FYNNEI. The CDR3 sequence is 12 residues long. Here the CDR3 DNA reads TGTGCCAGCAAGACAGACACCGGGGAGCTGTTTTTT. It yields the protein CASKTDTGELFF.

The chain combines TRBV19 with TRBJ1-5; D remains unclear. This CDR3 region has 14 residues. Germline V gene lookup returns CDR1 LNHDA and CDR2 SQIVND (reference sequence). Trimming stripped 2 bases from V and 7 bases from J, with 12 bases between. CDR3 region: CASSIPGIGQPQHF. The CDR3 coding sequence is TGTGCCAGTAGTATACCGGGGATAGGGCAGCCCCAGCATTTT.

In this sample, this clone turned up a few times. The chain couples TRBV27 to TRBJ1-5; TRBD1 agrees at 7 bases. Trimming cost V 4 bases and J 4 bases; bases outside gene matches: 4. This CDR3 comprises 14 residues. Germline CDR1 reads MNHEY; CDR2 reads SMNVEV (reference sequence). CDR3 coding DNA: TGTGCCAGCAGTTCGGGACAGATGAATCAGCCCCAGCATTTT. Encoded protein: CASSSGQMNQPQHF.

The table lists this clone with a count of one. The chain couples TRBV6-5 to TRBJ2-3; D remains ambiguous. V was trimmed by 0 bases and J by 1 base, leaving 11 bases between them. CDR1 and CDR2 from the germline V gene are MNHEY and SVGAGI. The CDR3 runs to 16 residues. CDR3 region: CASSYSAATGTDTQYF. CDR3 nucleotide sequence: TGTGCCAGCAGTTACTCGGCGGCCACAGGCACAGATACGCAGTATTTT.

The chain has TRBV19 and TRBJ2-2; 7 nucleotides match TRBD1. This CDR3 is 15 amino acids long. In germline, CDR1 is LNHDA, CDR2 SQIVND (reference sequence). Germline trimming cut 6 bases from V and 5 bases from J; bases unmatched to any gene: 9. CDR3 DNA: TGTGCCAGTAGGACAAGGGGGCTGGATACCGGGGAGCTGTTTTTT. This gives the protein CASRTRGLDTGELFF.

The chain recombines TRBV19 with TRBJ1-2; D gene ambiguous. Germline V gene data show CDR1 as LNHDA and CDR2 as SQIVND (reference sequence). This CDR3 is built from 13 residues. Trimming removed 5 bases from V and 6 bases from J, with 13 bases in between. DNA of the CDR3: TGTGCCAGTAGTTCTCCTATCAAGAATGGCTACACCTTC. Translated, it gives CASSSPIKNGYTF. The full variable domain, with the rest looked up from reference TRBV19 and TRBJ1-2, is DGGITQSPKYLFRKEGQNVTLSCEQNLNHDAMYWYRQDPGQGLRLIYYSQIVNDFQKGDIAEGYSVSREKKESFPLTVTSAQKNPTAFYLCASSSPIKNGYTFGSGTRLTVV.

Comment on this clone: The sample carries other DNA sequences with the same CDR3. The V call is TRBV7-2, the J call TRBJ1-2; the D is unclear. Germline lookup yields CDR1 SGHTA and CDR2 FQGNSA. The CDR3 length is 12 residues. The ends were cut back, 5 bases at V and 7 bases at J, with 11 bases in the middle. The CDR3 reads CASSLMGSGYTF. The CDR3 coding sequence is TGTGCCAGCAGCCTAATGGGGTCTGGCTACACCTTC.

The V and J genes are TRBV5-1 and TRBJ2-3, with TRBD2 identical over 8 bases. Germline V lookup: CDR1 SGHRS, CDR2 YFSETQ. The CDR3 length is 16 residues. Trimming removed 0 bases from V and 1 base from J; junction bases left unmatched: 4. The CDR3 here is CASSLEVTSGTDTQYF. DNA of the CDR3: TGCGCCAGCAGCTTGGAAGTGACTAGCGGCACAGATACGCAGTATTTT.

This chain uses TRBV2 with TRBJ1-1; no clear D. The CDR3 runs 14 residues. The germline V gene encodes CDR1 SNHLY and CDR2 FYNNEI. The V and J ends lost 3 bases and 9 bases respectively, with 17 bases between them. The CDR3 sequence is CASSDPFLEEKAFF. The CDR3 DNA sequence: TGTGCCAGCAGTGACCCGTTTTTGGAGGAAAAAGCTTTCTTT.

This clone was detected a few times. The chain couples TRBV4-1 to TRBJ1-4, with a tentative D call TRBD1 (5 bases). Trimming took 6 bases from V and 0 from J, leaving 8 bases between them. CDR1 is MGHRA, CDR2 YSYEKL, per germline. The CDR3 is made up of 14 amino acids. The CDR3 sequence is CASREQATNEKLFF. CDR3 coding DNA: TGCGCCAGCAGGGAACAGGCAACTAATGAAAAACTGTTTTTT.